Each of the 30 T cell receptor beta chains below was sequenced from the same sample in a study of blood T cell repertoires in COVID-19. TCRdb keeps only in-frame clones here, not all; method: immunoSEQ multiplex PCR. The sample gives roughly 200,000 clones, 82% of which show up once; approximately 8.1% is in the top ten. Sequenced: peripheral blood. The receptors derive from a woman aged 60-70 years with COVID-19, enrolled during active disease.

V is TRBV6-2 or TRBV6-3 and J is TRBJ1-6; maybe TRBD1 (5 bases). V dropped 2 bases and J dropped 9 bases, with 11 bases sitting between them. CDR1 MNHEY and CDR2 SVGEGT come from the germline V gene. CDR3 length: 14 amino acids. The CDR3 here is CASSYGQGGSPLHF. In DNA, the CDR3 is TGTGCCAGCAGTTACGGTCAGGGTGGTTCACCCCTCCACTTT.

CDR3 bases: TGTGCCAGCAGTTTCAGCAGGGCCAAAAACATTCAGTACTTC. The encoded protein is CASSFSRAKNIQYF. The chain is built from TRBV28 and TRBJ2-4, with D hard to call. The CDR3 totals 14 residues. V dropped 3 bases and J dropped 1 base, with 7 bases sitting between them. CDR1 and CDR2 from the germline V gene are MDHEN and SYDVKM.

The chain has TRBV14 and TRBJ2-1; 7 bases are a match to TRBD2. The CDR3 runs 14 residues. The junction had 4 bases not matched to a gene; V was cut back by 1 base and J by 7 bases. Germline loops: CDR1 SGHDN, CDR2 FVKESK. CDR3 protein: CASSQALAVNEQFF. The CDR3 nucleotides read TGTGCCAGCAGCCAAGCCCTAGCGGTAAATGAGCAGTTCTTC.

This clone was counted only a few times. The J gene is TRBJ2-1, the V gene TRBV27, with D possibly matching TRBD2 (5 bases). The germline V gene has CDR1 MNHEY and CDR2 SMNVEV (reference sequence). With 1 base removed from V and 7 bases from J, the gap between germline ends came to 17 bases. This CDR3 comprises 16 residues. In nucleotides, the CDR3 is TGTGCCAGCAGTTTATTACCATCGGACTTTAAAAATGAGCAGTTCTTC. Protein sequence: CASSLLPSDFKNEQFF.

This clone turned up a few times. The CDR3 bases are TGTGCCAGCAACGAACAGGGATTGACCAAGAATCAGCCCCAGCATTTT. It translates to CASNEQGLTKNQPQHF. The gene calls are TRBV7-8 and TRBJ1-5; D possibly corresponds to TRBD1 (6 bases). V shed 7 bases and J shed 4 bases, with 20 bases lying between them. The CDR3 loop spans 16 amino acids. Germline values: CDR1 SGHVS, CDR2 FQNEAQ.

This clone has just a few counts. The J gene is TRBJ1-2, the V gene TRBV28, with D uncertain. Deletions cut 3 bases from V and 6 bases from J, with 11 bases between. CDR3 length equals 13 residues. CDR1 MDHEN and CDR2 SYDVKM come from the germline V gene. DNA for the CDR3: TGTGCCAGCAGTTTTGAGGGCCGGAATGGCTACACCTTC. Encoded protein: CASSFEGRNGYTF.

The chain couples TRBV5-1 to TRBJ2-2, with D perhaps matching TRBD2 (6 bases). The germline V gene encodes CDR1 SGHRS and CDR2 YFSETQ. The CDR3 length is 16 residues. Trimming pared 4 bases from V and 0 bases from J, leaving 13 bases between. CDR3 DNA sequence: TGCGCCAGCAGCGCTCCGGGACTGGCGAACACCGGGGAGCTGTTTTTT. Translation gives CASSAPGLANTGELFF.

The chain carries TRBV7-3 and TRBJ1-2; D gene ambiguous. The CDR3 has 13 amino acids. Per germline, CDR1 SGHTA and CDR2 FQGTGA. V lost 5 bases, J lost 8 bases, and 15 bases lay in between. The chain's CDR3 is CASSPGGIGGYTF. CDR3 nucleotide sequence: TGTGCCAGCAGCCCAGGCGGGATAGGAGGCTACACCTTC.

This clone has only one observation. CDR3 sequence: CASSESTGQGSETQYF. In nucleotides, the CDR3 is TGTGCCAGCAGTGAATCTACGGGACAGGGGTCCGAGACCCAGTACTTC. This rearrangement joins TRBV6-1 to TRBJ2-5; 10 positions match TRBD1. Germline V CDR1 and CDR2: MNHNS, SASEGT. This CDR3 comprises 16 residues. V trimming: 2 bases; J trimming: 5 bases; junction bases outside the gene matches: 8.

This chain links TRBV9 with TRBJ1-1; maybe TRBD1 (6 bases). The ends were cut back, 6 bases at V and 1 base at J, with 16 bases in the middle. Germline V gene data show CDR1 as SGDLS and CDR2 as YYNGEE. The CDR3 loop spans 15 amino acids. CDR3: CASTVDSHPNTEAFF. CDR3 nucleotide sequence: TGTGCCAGCACCGTGGACAGCCACCCGAACACTGAAGCTTTCTTT.

V usage is TRBV28 and J usage is TRBJ2-7, with D perhaps matching TRBD1 (7 bases). Trimming pared 4 bases from V and 3 bases from J, leaving 31 bases between. From germline, CDR1 is MDHEN and CDR2 SYDVKM. CDR3 length: 20 residues. The CDR3 is CASSSTLLGRDREDYYEQYV. The CDR3 DNA sequence: TGTGCCAGCAGTTCCACCCTCCTGGGCCGGGACAGAGAGGACTACTACGAGCAGTACGTC.

V is TRBV11-2 and J is TRBJ2-3, with 11 positions matching TRBD2. Unmatched junction bases numbered 14, after V lost 2 bases and J lost 4 bases. The CDR3 length is 19 residues. Germline CDR1 and CDR2: SGHAT and FQNNGV. Here the CDR3 DNA reads TGTGCCAGCAGCTTATTGAGGCTTAGCGGGGGGGACGTTGCAGATACGCAGTATTTT. Amino acid sequence: CASSLLRLSGGDVADTQYF.

V gene TRBV14 combines with J gene TRBJ1-1, with D possibly being TRBD1 (5 bases). With 7 bases removed from V and 5 bases from J, the gap between germline ends came to 14 bases. Per germline, CDR1 SGHDN and CDR2 FVKESK. The CDR3 is 13 residues long. In DNA, the CDR3 is TGTGCCAGCAAGAGGCGGGAGGGGACTGAAGCTTTCTTT. Protein sequence: CASKRREGTEAFF.

This clone came up a few times. Other DNA sequences in this specimen translate into the identical CDR3. The CDR3 DNA reads TGTGCCAGCTCACCGGGACTAGCGGGCTACGAGCAGTACTTC. Translating gives CASSPGLAGYEQYF. The chain couples TRBV18 to TRBJ2-7, with 12 bases matching TRBD2. The V gene end was trimmed by 3 bases and the J gene end by 3 bases; junction bases not matched to a gene: 0. CDR1 KGHSH and CDR2 LQKENI come from the germline V gene. This CDR3 has 14 residues. Using reference TRBV18 and TRBJ2-7 for the parts outside the CDR3, the full variable domain is NAGVMQNPRHLVRRRGQEARLRCSPMKGHSHVYWYRQLPEEGLKFMVYLQKENIIDESGMPKERFSAEFPKEGPSILRIQQVVRGDSAAYFCASSPGLAGYEQYFGPGTRLTVT.

On this clone itself: Relative to the germline gene, one junction end is altered; a read error may explain this. The J gene is TRBJ2-1, the V gene TRBV7-7; TRBD2 matches at 9 bases. The CDR3 is 15 amino acids. The germline V gene has CDR1 SSHAT and CDR2 FNYEAQ (reference sequence). CDR3 protein: CASRAGGLASDEQFF. The CDR3 nucleotides read TGTGCTAGCAGAGCGGGAGGACTAGCGTCCGATGAGCAGTTCTTC.

The chain combines TRBV7-8 with TRBJ2-7; tentative D call: TRBD1 (5 bases). The germline gives CDR1 SGHVS, CDR2 FQNEAQ. V lost 2 bases and J 3 bases, leaving 8 bases between the germline ends. The CDR3 is made up of 13 amino acids. CDR3 DNA sequence: TGTGCCAGCAGCTTAAGTCAGGGCTACGAGCAGTACGTC. Translating gives CASSLSQGYEQYV.

The chain's CDR3 is CASSLGQGVYEKLFF. DNA for the CDR3: TGTGCCAGCAGCCTAGGACAGGGGGTTTATGAAAAACTGTTTTTT. The chain couples TRBV14 to TRBJ1-4; TRBD1 matches at 10 bases. The V segment lost 4 bases and the J segment 6 bases; nucleotides outside the gene matches: 5. Germline CDR1 SGHDN, CDR2 FVKESK. The CDR3 runs to 15 residues.

With respect to this clone: The same CDR3 arises from other DNA sequences in this sample as well. The rearrangement uses TRBV5-1 and TRBJ1-4; D uncertain. The V gene lost 0 bases and the J gene lost 0 bases, with 6 bases spanning the gap. CDR1 is SGHRS and CDR2 is YFSETQ in the germline V gene. The CDR3 totals 15 residues. CDR3 residues: CASSLARTTNEKLFF. CDR3 in DNA: TGCGCCAGCAGCTTGGCCCGTACAACTAATGAAAAACTGTTTTTT.

This sequence joins TRBV5-1 and TRBJ2-4, with D uncertain. Between the trimmed V and J ends, which lost 0 bases and 6 bases, there was a span of 16 bases. This CDR3 has 16 residues. Germline CDR1 and CDR2: SGHRS and YFSETQ. The CDR3 DNA sequence: TGCGCCAGCAGCTTGGGAACGGGTCAACAATTAAACATTCAGTACTTC. Its protein product is CASSLGTGQQLNIQYF. Combining the CDR3 with reference TRBV5-1 and TRBJ2-4 gives the whole variable domain KAGVTQTPRYLIKTRGQQVTLSCSPISGHRSVSWYQQTPGQGLQFLFEYFSETQRNKGNFPGRFSGRQFSNSRSEMNVSTLELGDSALYLCASSLGTGQQLNIQYFGAGTRLSVL.

CDR3 sequence: CASSHRQRGQQYF. The CDR3 DNA reads as TGTGCCAGCAGCCATCGACAGCGCGGTCAGCAGTACTTC. This chain uses TRBV11-3 with TRBJ2-7; maybe TRBD1 (5 bases). The CDR3 is 13 amino acids. Germline loops: CDR1 SGHNT, CDR2 YENEEA. V dropped 5 bases and J dropped 8 bases, with 16 bases sitting between them. The full variable domain, completed using reference TRBV11-3 and TRBJ2-7, is EAGVVQSPRYKIIEKKQPVAFWCNPISGHNTLYWYLQNLGQGPELLIRYENEEAVDDSQLPKDRFSAERLKGVDSTLKIQPAELGDSAVYLCASSHRQRGQQYFGPGTRLTVT.

This clone was seen only once. This chain joins TRBV5-1 and TRBJ2-3; 8 bases are shared with TRBD2. Germline V gives CDR1 SGHRS, CDR2 YFSETQ. The junction had 9 bases not matched to a gene; V was cut back by 4 bases and J by 5 bases. There are 15 residues in the CDR3. DNA of the CDR3: TGCGCCAGCAGCCCCGGGGGGGTGAGTGGAGATACGCAGTATTTT. This sequence encodes CASSPGGVSGDTQYF.

The rearrangement joins TRBV28 to TRBJ2-7; D is undetermined. CDR1 is MDHEN and CDR2 is SYDVKM in the germline V gene. Trimming removed 6 bases from V and 6 bases from J, with 15 bases in between. The CDR3 runs 13 residues. The CDR3 protein is CASRREYPGEQYV. CDR3 DNA sequence: TGTGCCAGCAGACGTGAGTACCCTGGCGAGCAGTACGTC.

The V call is TRBV28, the J call TRBJ1-5; D might be TRBD1 (6 bases). Trimming removed 7 bases from V and 0 bases from J, with 16 bases in between. The germline V gene has CDR1 MDHEN and CDR2 SYDVKM. There are 16 residues in the CDR3. CDR3 protein: CASTAGTLYSNQPQHF. As DNA, the CDR3 is TGTGCCAGCACCGCCGGGACACTTTATAGCAATCAGCCCCAGCATTTT.

V usage is TRBV30 and J usage is TRBJ1-2; 7 nucleotides match TRBD1. This CDR3 is built from 13 residues. V shed 7 bases and J 8 bases; nucleotides not matched to a gene: 13. From germline, CDR1 is GTSNPN and CDR2 SVGIG (reference sequence). As DNA, the CDR3 is TGTGCCTCAACCTTGGGGACAGATACGGGCTACACCTTC. Translated: CASTLGTDTGYTF.

The chain has TRBV6-6 and TRBJ1-2, with 11 bases that match TRBD1. Germline V CDR1 and CDR2: MNHNY, SVGAGI (reference sequence). The J segment lost 7 bases and the V segment lost 5 bases, leaving 6 bases of the junction unmatched. The CDR3 spans 14 residues. The CDR3 loop reads CASSDGQGASGYTF. As DNA, the CDR3 is TGTGCCAGCAGTGACGGACAGGGGGCGTCTGGCTACACCTTC.

The chain combines TRBV10-3 with TRBJ1-4; 9 positions agree with TRBD1. The V segment lost 7 bases and the J segment 7 bases; nucleotides outside the gene matches: 4. Per germline, CDR1 ENHRY and CDR2 SYGVKD. This CDR3 is built from 13 residues. The CDR3 DNA sequence: TGTGCCATCACCCGGGACAGGGCTGAAAAACTGTTTTTT. It yields the protein CAITRDRAEKLFF.

The V gene is TRBV6-4, the J gene TRBJ2-3; possible D gene TRBD2, 6 bases. The germline V and J ends were trimmed by 3 bases and 4 bases, with 17 bases remaining between them. The CDR3 is 16 amino acids. The germline gives CDR1 MRHNA, CDR2 SNTAGT. Here the CDR3 DNA reads TGTGCCAGCAGTGAAAATCCGGGAGTTGGCCCAGATACGCAGTATTTT. Translation: CASSENPGVGPDTQYF.

The chain links TRBV5-4 to TRBJ1-3; TRBD1 agrees at 8 bases. The V gene's germline CDR1 is SGHNT and CDR2 YYREEE (reference sequence). This CDR3 has 18 amino acids. The V and J ends lost 2 bases and 2 bases, in that order; junction bases with no gene match: 12. CDR3 sequence reads: CASSLNPTGGQAGNTIYF. Here the CDR3 DNA reads TGTGCCAGCAGCTTAAATCCTACAGGGGGTCAAGCTGGAAACACCATATATTTT.

The V gene is TRBV30, the J gene TRBJ2-7, with 10 bases aligning to TRBD1. Germline V gene lookup returns CDR1 GTSNPN and CDR2 SVGIG (reference sequence). The CDR3 consists of 15 residues. J lost 3 bases, V lost 0 bases, and 5 bases had no gene match. Here the CDR3 DNA reads TGTGCCTGGAGTGTACGGGACAGGGGAATCTACGAGCAGTACTTC. Translating it yields CAWSVRDRGIYEQYF.

The chain recombines TRBV9 with TRBJ1-1; unclear D gene. The CDR3 has 15 amino acids. CDR1 is SGDLS and CDR2 is YYNGEE in the germline V gene. V dropped 3 bases and J dropped 4 bases, with 16 bases sitting between them. CDR3 nucleotide sequence: TGTGCCAGCAGCGCCGAGACCCCAAGGAGCACTGAAGCTTTCTTT. This sequence encodes CASSAETPRSTEAFF.